Below, one T cell receptor (beta chain) is given with its context. These data belong to a study of T cells in Graves' hyperthyroidism and ophthalmopathy. Amplification of TCR beta CDR3 regions was performed using RNA transcripts as template. The primer set for the first-round RT-PCR of the TCR CDR3 was HTBI. MiXCR, run by TCRdb on the multiplex PCR reads, gives a single entry per CDR3 protein. The table shows fewer than 700,000 distinct CDR3 sequences, with 17% occurring only once. Germline V CDR1 and CDR2: DFQATT, SNEGSKA (reference sequence). Losses at the gene ends were 7 bases for V and 5 bases for J; bases not matched to a gene: 12. The CDR3 consists of 14 residues.

V and J are TRBV20-1 and TRBJ2-7, with 9 bases matching TRBD1. The sequenced sample was blood. The TCR was taken from a woman younger than 30 with Graves' ophthalmopathy. CDR3 loop: CSDKPGQGKDEQYF. CDR3 DNA sequence: TGCAGTGATAAACCGGGACAGGGCAAGGACGAGCAGTACTTC.